The source of this T cell receptor (beta chain) is a study of T cell clusters in autoimmune cytopenias. TRB was amplified from around 250 ng of peripheral blood genomic DNA per sample. Germline lookup yields CDR1 SQVTM and CDR2 ANQGSEA. The CDR3 length is 13 residues. Multiplex touch-down PCR amplified TRB using TRB-A and TRB-B pools in one tube. TCRdb processed the multiplex PCR reads again and assigns one entry to each CDR3 protein, with no DNA. This sample's table reports around 6,200 distinct CDR3 sequences. The same data also contributed to another study, on T cell repertoires in aging, cancer and after chemotherapy. That paper adds: Donors were grouped into six age bands spanning 30 or younger through 70 or older.

The clonotype originates from a human donor in good health. The chain combines TRBV29-1 with TRBJ2-1; there is no DNA to check the TCRdb D call of TRBD2. The sequencing sample was made of peripheral blood. The CDR3 loop reads CSVGASGSNEQFF.